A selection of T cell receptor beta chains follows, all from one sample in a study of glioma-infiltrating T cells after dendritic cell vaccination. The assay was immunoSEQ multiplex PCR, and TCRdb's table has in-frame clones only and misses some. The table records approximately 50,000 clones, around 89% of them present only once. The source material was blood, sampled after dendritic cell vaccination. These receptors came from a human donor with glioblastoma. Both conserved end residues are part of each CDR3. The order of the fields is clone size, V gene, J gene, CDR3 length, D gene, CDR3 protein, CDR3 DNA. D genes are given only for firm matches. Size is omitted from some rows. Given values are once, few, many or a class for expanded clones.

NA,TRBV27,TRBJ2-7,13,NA,CASSFNSFYEQYF,TGTGCCAGCAGTTTCAACAGCTTTTACGAGCAGTACTTC
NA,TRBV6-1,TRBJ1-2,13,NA,CASSPGPNTDYTF,TGTGCCAGCAGTCCGGGTCCCAACACGGACTACACCTTC
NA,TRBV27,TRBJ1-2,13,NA,CASSFAGTRSYTF,TGTGCCAGCAGTTTTGCCGGGACTAGGAGCTACACCTTC
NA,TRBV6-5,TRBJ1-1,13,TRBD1,CARPGQRNTEAFF,TGTGCCAGACCGGGACAGAGGAACACTGAAGCTTTCTTT
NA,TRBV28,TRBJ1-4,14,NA,CASSFLGAREKLFF,TGTGCCAGCAGTTTTTTGGGGGCGCGGGAAAAACTGTTTTTT
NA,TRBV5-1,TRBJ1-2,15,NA,CASSPFAGDNYGYTF,TGCGCCAGCAGCCCCTTTGCGGGTGACAACTATGGCTACACCTTC
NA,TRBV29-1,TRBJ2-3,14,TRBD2,CSVGLAGVLDTQYF,TGCAGCGTCGGGCTCGCGGGAGTCTTAGATACGCAGTATTTT
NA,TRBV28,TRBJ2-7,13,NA,CASKKPGRDEQYF,TGTGCCAGCAAGAAACCCGGTCGTGACGAGCAGTACTTC
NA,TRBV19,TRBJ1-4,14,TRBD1,CASSPGQPNEKLFF,TGTGCCAGTAGCCCGGGACAGCCTAATGAAAAACTGTTTTTT
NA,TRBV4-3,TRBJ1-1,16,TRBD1,CASSQGQGARSGEAFF,TGCGCCAGCAGCCAAGGACAGGGGGCGCGGAGTGGTGAAGCTTTCTTT
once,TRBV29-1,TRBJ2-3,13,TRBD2,CSVAGGGTDTQYF,TGCAGCGTTGCCGGGGGGGGCACAGATACGCAGTATTTT
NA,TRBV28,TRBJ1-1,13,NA,CASSFGGGTEAFF,TGTGCCAGCAGTTTCGGAGGAGGGACTGAAGCTTTCTTT
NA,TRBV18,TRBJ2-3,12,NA,CASSSLTDTQYF,TGTGCCAGCTCATCCCTCACAGATACGCAGTATTTT
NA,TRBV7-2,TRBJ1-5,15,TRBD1,CASSLDRGSEQPQHF,TGTGCCAGCAGCTTAGACAGGGGGAGTGAACAGCCCCAGCATTTT
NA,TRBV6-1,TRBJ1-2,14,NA,CASQRDISTYGYTF,TGTGCCTCCCAAAGGGACATATCAACGTATGGCTACACCTTC
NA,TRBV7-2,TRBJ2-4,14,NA,CASSSTGTPGIQYF,TGTGCCAGCAGCAGTACCGGGACACCTGGCATTCAGTACTTC
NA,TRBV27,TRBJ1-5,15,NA,CASSSGYAGNQPQHF,TGTGCCAGCAGTTCCGGGTATGCGGGCAATCAGCCCCAGCATTTT
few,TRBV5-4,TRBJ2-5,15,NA,CASSSQGQGSETQYF,TGTGCCAGCAGCAGCCAGGGGCAAGGGTCGGAGACCCAGTACTTC
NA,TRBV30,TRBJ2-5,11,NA,CAWSVKETQYF,TGTGCCTGGAGTGTTAAAGAGACCCAGTACTTC
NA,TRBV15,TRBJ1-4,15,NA,CATSRDRSETEKLFF,TGTGCCACCAGCAGAGATAGGAGTGAGACTGAAAAACTGTTTTTT
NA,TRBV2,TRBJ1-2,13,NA,CASSLVGNYGYTF,TGTGCCAGCAGCCTAGTGGGTAACTATGGCTACACCTTC
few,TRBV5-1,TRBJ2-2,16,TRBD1,CASSLVAQGAIGELFF,TGCGCCAGCAGCTTGGTTGCCCAGGGGGCGATCGGGGAGCTGTTTTTT
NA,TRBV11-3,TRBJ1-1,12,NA,CASSLVGGEAFF,TGTGCCAGCAGCTTAGTTGGGGGCGAAGCTTTCTTT
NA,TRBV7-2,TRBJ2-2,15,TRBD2,CASSLTSGRSGELFF,TGTGCCAGCAGCTTAACTAGCGGTAGATCCGGGGAGCTGTTTTTT
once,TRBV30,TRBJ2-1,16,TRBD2,CAWGGGTSGRRGEQFF,TGTGCCTGGGGGGGCGGGACTAGCGGGAGGAGGGGTGAGCAGTTCTTC
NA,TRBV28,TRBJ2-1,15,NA,CASSQRLSSYNEQFF,TGTGCCAGCAGCCAACGACTCAGCTCCTACAATGAGCAGTTCTTC
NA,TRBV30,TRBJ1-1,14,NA,CAWSEPRHGTEAFF,TGTGCCTGGAGTGAACCCAGACACGGCACTGAAGCTTTCTTT
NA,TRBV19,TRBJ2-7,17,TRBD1,CASSTLGTGGAFNEQYF,TGTGCCAGTAGTACCCTGGGGACAGGGGGCGCTTTCAACGAGCAGTACTTC
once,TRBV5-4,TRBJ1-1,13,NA,CASSLHPNTEAFF,TGTGCCAGCAGCTTACACCCGAACACTGAAGCTTTCTTT
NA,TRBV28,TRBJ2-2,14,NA,CASSLTDETGELFF,TGTGCCAGCAGTTTGACAGACGAGACCGGGGAGCTGTTTTTT